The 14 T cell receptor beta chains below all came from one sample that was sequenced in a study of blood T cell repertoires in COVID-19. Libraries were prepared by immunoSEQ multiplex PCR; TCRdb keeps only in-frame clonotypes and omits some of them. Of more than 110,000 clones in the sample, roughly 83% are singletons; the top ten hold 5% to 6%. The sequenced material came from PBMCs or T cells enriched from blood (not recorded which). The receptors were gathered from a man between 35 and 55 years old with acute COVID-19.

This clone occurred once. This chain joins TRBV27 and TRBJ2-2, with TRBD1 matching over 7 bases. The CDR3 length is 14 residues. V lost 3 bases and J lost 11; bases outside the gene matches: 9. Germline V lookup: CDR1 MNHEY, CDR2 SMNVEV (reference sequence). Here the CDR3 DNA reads TGTGCCAGCAGTTTCTCGACAGGGACGGGCGAGCTGTTTTTT. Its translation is CASSFSTGTGELFF.

The CDR3 coding sequence is TGTGCCAGCAGTCGCGCGGGGCTGGGGTCCAGTCAGCCCCAGCATTTT. Amino acids: CASSRAGLGSSQPQHF. The rearrangement uses TRBV5-5 and TRBJ1-5; D perhaps matches TRBD1 (5 bases). Looked up from germline, CDR1 is SGHKS and CDR2 is YYEKEE (reference sequence). Trimming took 5 bases from V and 6 from J, leaving 21 bases between them. The CDR3 is 16 residues long.

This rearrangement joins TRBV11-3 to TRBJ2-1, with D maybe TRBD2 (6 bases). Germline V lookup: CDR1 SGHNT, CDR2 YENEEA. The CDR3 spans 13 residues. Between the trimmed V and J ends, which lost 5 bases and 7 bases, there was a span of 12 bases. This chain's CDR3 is CASSEGRGNEQFF. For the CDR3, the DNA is TGTGCCAGCAGCGAGGGTCGGGGGAATGAGCAGTTCTTC.

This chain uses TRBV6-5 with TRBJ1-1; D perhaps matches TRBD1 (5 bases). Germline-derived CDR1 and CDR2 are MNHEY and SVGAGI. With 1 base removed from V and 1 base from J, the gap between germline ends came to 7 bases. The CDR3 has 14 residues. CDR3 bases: TGTGCCAGCAGTTACTTCGACAGGAACACTGAAGCTTTCTTT. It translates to CASSYFDRNTEAFF.

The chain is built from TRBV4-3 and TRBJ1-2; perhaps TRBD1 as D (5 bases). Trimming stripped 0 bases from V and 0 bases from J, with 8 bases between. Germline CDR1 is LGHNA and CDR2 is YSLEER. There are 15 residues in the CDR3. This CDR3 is CASSQETASNYGYTF. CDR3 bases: TGCGCCAGCAGCCAAGAGACAGCTTCTAACTATGGCTACACCTTC.

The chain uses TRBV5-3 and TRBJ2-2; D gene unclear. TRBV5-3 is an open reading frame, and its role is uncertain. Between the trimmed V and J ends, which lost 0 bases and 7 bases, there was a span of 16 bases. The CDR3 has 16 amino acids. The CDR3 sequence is CARSLGRNNVNGELFF. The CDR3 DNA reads TGTGCCAGAAGCTTGGGGAGAAACAATGTAAACGGGGAGCTGTTTTTT.

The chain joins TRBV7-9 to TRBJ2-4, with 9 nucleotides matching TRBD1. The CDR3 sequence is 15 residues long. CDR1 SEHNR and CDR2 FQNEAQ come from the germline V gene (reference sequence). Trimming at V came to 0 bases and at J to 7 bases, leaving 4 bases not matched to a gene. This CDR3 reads CASSLAGQGGNIQYF. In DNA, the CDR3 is TGTGCCAGCAGCTTAGCGGGACAGGGTGGTAACATTCAGTACTTC.

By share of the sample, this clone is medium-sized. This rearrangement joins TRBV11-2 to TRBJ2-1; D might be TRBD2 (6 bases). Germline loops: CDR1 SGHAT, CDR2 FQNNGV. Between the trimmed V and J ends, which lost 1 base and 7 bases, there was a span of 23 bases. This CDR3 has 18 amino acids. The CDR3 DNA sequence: TGTGCCAGCAGCTTAGTCAGATTGGGCAGGGAGGTTTTAAATGAGCAGTTCTTC. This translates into CASSLVRLGREVLNEQFF.

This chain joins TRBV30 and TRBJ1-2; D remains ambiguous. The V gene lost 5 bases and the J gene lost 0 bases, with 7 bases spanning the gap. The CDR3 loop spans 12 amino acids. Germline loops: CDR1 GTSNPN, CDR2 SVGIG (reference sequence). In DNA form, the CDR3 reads TGTGCCTGGTCCAGCGCTAACTATGGCTACACCTTC. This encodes CAWSSANYGYTF.

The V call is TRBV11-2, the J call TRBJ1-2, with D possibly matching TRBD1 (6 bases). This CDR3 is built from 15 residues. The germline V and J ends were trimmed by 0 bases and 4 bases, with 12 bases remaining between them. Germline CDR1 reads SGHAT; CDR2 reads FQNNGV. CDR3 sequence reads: CASSLEAGAFYGYTF. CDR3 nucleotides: TGTGCCAGCAGCTTAGAGGCAGGGGCGTTCTATGGCTACACCTTC.

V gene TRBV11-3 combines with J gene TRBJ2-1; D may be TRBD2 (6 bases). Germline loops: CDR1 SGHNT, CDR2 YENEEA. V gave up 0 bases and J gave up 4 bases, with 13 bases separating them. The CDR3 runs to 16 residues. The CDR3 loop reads CASSLDALGTYNEQFF. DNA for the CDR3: TGTGCCAGCAGCTTAGATGCGCTAGGGACTTACAATGAGCAGTTCTTC.

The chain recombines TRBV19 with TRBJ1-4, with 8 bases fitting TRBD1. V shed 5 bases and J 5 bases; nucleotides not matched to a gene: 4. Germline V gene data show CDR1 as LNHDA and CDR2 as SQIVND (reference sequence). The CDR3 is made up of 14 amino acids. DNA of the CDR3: TGTGCCAGTAGTCAGACAGGGGCAAATGAAAAACTGTTTTTT. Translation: CASSQTGANEKLFF.

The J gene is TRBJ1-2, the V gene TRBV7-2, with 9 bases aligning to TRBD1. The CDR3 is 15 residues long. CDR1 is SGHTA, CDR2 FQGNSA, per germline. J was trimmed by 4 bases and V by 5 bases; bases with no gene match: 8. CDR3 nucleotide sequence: TGTGCCAGCAGCACCACCGGACAGGGGCCCTATGGCTACACCTTC. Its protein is CASSTTGQGPYGYTF.

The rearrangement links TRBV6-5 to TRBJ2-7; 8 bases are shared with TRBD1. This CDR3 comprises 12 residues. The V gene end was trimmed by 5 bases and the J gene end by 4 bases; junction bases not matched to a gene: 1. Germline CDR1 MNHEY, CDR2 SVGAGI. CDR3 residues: CASSNRGYEQYF. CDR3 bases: TGTGCCAGCAGTAACAGGGGGTACGAGCAGTACTTC.